What follows describes a single T cell receptor beta chain. Its target is not known. Assay: immunoSEQ multiplex PCR; the TCRdb copy retains only in-frame clones and omits some. Here the sample spans millions of clones, 85% to 95% being singletons. This record belongs to a study of shared clonotypes between healthy human individuals. Study-wide results and caveats: Clonotype sharing levels among donors were expected to vary with sequencing depth. Memory subsets generally showed lower estimated richness than naive subsets. Clonotypes which were not shared had lower generation probabilities than clonotypes that all four donors shared. The low donor count limited represented genetic and exposure-history diversity.

Looked up from germline, CDR1 is MDHEN and CDR2 is SYDVKM. Losses at the gene ends were 6 bases for V and 4 bases for J; bases not matched to a gene: 4. There are 14 residues in the CDR3. The sample consisted of naive CD4+ T cells sorted from blood. Subset specified: CD45RA+ positively selected. The genes are TRBV28 and TRBJ2-3; 10 bases line up with TRBD2. The TCR was taken from a young man in good health. The CDR3 loop reads CASSTAGGPDTQYF. The DNA of the CDR3 is TGTGCCAGCAGCACAGCGGGAGGGCCAGATACGCAGTATTTT.